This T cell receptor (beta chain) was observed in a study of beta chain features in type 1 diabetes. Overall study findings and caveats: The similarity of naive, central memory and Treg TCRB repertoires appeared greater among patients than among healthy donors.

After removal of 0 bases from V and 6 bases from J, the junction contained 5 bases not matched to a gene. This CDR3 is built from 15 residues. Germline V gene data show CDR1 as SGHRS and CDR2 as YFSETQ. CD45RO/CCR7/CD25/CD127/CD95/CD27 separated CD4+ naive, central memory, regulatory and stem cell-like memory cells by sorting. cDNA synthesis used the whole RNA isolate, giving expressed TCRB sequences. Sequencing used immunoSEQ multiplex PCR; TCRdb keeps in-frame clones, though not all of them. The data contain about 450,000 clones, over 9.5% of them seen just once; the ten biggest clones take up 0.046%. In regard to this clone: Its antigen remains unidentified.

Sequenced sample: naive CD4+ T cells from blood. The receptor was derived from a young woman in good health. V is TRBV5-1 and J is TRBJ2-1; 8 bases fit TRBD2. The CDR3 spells CASSLDSGSVNEQFF. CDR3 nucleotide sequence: TGCGCCAGCAGCTTGGACAGCGGGAGTGTCAATGAGCAGTTCTTC.